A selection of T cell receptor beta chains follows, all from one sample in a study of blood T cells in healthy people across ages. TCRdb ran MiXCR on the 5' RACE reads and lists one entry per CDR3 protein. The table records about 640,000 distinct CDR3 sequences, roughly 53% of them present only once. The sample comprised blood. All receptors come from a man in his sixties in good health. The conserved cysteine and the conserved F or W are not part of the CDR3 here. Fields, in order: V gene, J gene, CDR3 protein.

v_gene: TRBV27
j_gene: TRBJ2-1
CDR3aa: ASSLFSARGPYNEQF

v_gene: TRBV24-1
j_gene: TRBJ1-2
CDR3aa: ATSDPRDYGYT

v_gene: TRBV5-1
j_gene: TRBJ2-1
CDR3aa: ASSLHAVRANEQF

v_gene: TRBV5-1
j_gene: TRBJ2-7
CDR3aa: ASSSVPGVYEQY

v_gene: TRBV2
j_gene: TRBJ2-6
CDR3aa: ASSGQGSSGANVLT

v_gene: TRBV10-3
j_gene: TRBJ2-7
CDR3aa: AIGGQVCRSYEQY

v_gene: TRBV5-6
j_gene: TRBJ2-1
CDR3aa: ASSWLPDWSSYNEQF

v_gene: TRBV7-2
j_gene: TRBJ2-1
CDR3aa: ASSLRGGPTYNEQF

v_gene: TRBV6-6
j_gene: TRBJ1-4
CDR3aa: ASSQTFTGAELF

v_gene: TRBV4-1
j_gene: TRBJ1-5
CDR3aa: ASSRTGQFGQPQH

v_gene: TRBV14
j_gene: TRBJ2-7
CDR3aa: ASSQDRLAGDEQY

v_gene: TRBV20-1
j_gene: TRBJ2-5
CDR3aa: SARTGPTQY

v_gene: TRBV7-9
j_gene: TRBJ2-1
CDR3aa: ASTIGGPLFSEQF

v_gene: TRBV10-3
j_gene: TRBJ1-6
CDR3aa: AIQDRGDSPLH

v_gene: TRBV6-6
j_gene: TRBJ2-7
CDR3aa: ASSPRGEQY

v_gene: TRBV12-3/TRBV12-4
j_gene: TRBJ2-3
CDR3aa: ASRGGITDTQY

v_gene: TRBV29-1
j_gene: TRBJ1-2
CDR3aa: SVERGTNYGYT

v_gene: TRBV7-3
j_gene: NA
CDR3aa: ASSSSRSEGETQY

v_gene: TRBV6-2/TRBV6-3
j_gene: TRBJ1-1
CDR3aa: ASKVSGDTEAF

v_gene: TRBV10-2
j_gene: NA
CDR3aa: ASSEAVGSNEQY

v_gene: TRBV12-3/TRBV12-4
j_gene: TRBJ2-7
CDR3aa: ASSLWGSSYNEQY

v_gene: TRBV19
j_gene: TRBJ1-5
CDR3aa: ASTKGQNNQPQH

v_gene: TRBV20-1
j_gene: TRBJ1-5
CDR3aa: SARSAGTSNQPQH

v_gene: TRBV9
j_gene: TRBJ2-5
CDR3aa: ASSVGSGGALETQY

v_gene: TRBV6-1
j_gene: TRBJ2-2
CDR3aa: ASRSGQSLSTGELF

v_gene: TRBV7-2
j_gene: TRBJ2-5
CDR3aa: ASSLARSSAQETQY

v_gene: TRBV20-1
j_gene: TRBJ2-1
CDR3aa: SARVGGLPNNEQF

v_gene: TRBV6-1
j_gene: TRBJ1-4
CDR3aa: ASSPMGGNEKLF

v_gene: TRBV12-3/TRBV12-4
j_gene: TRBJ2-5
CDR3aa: ASSLVQQETQY

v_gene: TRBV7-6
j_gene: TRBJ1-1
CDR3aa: ASSLAGGTAHTEAF

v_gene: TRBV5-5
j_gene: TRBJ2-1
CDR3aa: ASSLAGGGAFREQF

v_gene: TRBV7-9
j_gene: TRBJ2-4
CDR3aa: SSSIGGTGGSVIQY

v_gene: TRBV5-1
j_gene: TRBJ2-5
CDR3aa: ASSLLEETQY

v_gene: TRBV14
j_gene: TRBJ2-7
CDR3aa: ASSWGHYEQY

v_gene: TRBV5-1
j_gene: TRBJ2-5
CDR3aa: ASSLAATQGPETQY

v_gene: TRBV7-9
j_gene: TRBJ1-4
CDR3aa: ASSFFGTTNEKLF

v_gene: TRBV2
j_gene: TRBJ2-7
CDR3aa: ASSDRGPGEQY

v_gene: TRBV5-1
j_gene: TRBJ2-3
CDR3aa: ASSLGGLATDTQY

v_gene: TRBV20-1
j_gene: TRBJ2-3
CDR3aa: SATSGDADTQY

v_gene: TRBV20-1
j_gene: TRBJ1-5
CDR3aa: SARVQTNQPQH

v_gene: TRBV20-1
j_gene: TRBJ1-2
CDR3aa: SARRQGAAGYT

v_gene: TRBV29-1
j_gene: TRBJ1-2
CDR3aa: SVESRDRGLYGYT

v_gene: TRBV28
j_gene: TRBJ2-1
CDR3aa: AVRGGFGNNEQF

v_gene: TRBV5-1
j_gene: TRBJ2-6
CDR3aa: ASSFQGLGGANVLT

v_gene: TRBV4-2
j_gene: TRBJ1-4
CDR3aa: ASSRTRDVEGEKLF

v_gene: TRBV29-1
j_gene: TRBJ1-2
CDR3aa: SVGGSPVYGYT

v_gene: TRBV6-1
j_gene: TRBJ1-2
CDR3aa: ASSVVRGYT

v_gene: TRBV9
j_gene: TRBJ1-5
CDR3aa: ASSVDGAGNQPQH

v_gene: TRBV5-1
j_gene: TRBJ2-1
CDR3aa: ASSWGWKDEQF

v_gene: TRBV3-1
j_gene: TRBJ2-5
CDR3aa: ASSQVPSGGTAIQETQY

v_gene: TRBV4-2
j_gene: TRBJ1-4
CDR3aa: ASSQDPTGGEKLF

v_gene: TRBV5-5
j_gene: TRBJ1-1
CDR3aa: ASSNMDRANTEAF

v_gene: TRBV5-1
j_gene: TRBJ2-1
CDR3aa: ASSGDPNEQF

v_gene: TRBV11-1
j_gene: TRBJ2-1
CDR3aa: ASSLGSDHRSYNEQF

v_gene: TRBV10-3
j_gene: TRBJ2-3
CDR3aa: AISRKASGATDTQY

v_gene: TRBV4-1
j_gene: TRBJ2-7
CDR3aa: AGSQDLASVGLYEQY

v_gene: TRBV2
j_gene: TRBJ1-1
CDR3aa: ASGEEEGTEAF

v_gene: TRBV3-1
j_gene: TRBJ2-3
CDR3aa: ASRPAGGAGTDTQY

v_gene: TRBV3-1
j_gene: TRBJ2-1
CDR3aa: ASSQVASGGASYNEQF